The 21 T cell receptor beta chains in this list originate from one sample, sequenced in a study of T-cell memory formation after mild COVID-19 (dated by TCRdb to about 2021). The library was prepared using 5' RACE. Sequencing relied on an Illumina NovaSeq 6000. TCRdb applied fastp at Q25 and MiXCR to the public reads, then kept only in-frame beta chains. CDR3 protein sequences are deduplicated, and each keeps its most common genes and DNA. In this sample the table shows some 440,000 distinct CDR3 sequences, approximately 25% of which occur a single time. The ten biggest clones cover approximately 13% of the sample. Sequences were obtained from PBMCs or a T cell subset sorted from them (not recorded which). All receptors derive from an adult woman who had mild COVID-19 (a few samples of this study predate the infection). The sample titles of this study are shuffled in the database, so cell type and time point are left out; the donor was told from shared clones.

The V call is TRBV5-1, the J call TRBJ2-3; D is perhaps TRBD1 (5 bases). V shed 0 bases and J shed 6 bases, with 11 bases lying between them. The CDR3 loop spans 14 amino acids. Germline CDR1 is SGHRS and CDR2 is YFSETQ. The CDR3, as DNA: TGCGCCAGCAGCTTGGGTAGGGCAGGGGATACGCAGTATTTT. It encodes CASSLGRAGDTQYF.

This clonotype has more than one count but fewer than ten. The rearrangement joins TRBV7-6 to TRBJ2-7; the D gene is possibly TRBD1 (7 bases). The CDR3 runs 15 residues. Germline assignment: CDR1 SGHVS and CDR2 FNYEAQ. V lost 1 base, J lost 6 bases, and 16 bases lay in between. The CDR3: CASSLGPGGSPEQYF. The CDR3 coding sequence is TGTGCCAGCAGCTTAGGGCCAGGGGGGTCCCCCGAGCAGTACTTC.

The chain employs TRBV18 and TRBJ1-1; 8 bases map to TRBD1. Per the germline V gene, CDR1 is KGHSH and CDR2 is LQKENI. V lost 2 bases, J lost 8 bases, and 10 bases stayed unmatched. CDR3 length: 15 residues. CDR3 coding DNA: TGTGCCAGCTCACCAAGGTGGGACAGGAATAGAGAAGCTTTCTTT. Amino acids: CASSPRWDRNREAFF.

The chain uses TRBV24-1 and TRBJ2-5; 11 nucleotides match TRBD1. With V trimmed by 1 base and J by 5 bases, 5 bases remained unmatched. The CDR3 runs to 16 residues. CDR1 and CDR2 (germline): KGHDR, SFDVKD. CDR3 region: CATSDFGQGAYETQYF. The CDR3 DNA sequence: TGTGCCACCAGTGATTTCGGACAGGGGGCTTATGAGACCCAGTACTTC.

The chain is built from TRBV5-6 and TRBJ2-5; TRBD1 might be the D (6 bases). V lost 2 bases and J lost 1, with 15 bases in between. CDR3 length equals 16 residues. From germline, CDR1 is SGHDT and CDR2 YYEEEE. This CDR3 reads CASSFPGQGPQETQYF. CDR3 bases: TGTGCCAGCAGCTTCCCGGGACAAGGACCCCAAGAGACCCAGTACTTC.

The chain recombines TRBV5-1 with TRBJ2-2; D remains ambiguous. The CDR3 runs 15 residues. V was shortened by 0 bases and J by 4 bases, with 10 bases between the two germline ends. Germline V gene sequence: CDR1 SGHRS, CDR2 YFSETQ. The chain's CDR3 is CASSLAGPATGELFF. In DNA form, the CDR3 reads TGCGCCAGCAGCTTGGCCGGGCCGGCCACCGGGGAGCTGTTTTTT.

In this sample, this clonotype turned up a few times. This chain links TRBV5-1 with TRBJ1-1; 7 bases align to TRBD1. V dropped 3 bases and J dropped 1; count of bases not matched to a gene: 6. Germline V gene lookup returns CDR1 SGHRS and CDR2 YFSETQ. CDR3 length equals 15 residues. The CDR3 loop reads CASSSRQGTNTEAFF. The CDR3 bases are TGCGCCAGCAGCTCACGACAGGGTACGAACACTGAAGCTTTCTTT.

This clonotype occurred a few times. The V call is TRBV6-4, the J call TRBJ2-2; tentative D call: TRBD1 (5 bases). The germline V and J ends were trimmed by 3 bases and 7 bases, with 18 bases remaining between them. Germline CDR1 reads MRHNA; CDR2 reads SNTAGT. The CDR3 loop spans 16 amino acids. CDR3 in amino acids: CASSESQAQGLGELFF. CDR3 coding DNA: TGTGCCAGCAGTGAATCCCAAGCCCAGGGCCTCGGGGAGCTGTTTTTT.

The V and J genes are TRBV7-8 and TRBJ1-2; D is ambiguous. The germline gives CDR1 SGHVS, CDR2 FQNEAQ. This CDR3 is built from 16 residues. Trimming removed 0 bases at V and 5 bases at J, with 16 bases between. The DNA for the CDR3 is TGTGCCAGCAGCTTAGCCTCGGCGTTCACCACGTATGGCTACACCTTC. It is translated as CASSLASAFTTYGYTF.

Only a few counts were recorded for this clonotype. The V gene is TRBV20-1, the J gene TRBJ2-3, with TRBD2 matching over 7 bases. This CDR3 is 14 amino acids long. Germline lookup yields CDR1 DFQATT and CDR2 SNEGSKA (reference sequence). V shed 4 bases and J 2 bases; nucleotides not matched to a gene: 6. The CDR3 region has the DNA TGCAGTGCTACTAGCGGATCTAACACAGATACGCAGTATTTT. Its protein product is CSATSGSNTDTQYF.

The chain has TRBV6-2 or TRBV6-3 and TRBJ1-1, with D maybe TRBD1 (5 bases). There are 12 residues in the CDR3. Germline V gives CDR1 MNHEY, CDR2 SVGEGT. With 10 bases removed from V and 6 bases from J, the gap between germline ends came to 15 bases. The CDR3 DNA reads TGTGCCATCGCGATAGGGACGGCTGAAGCTTTCTTT. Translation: CAIAIGTAEAFF.

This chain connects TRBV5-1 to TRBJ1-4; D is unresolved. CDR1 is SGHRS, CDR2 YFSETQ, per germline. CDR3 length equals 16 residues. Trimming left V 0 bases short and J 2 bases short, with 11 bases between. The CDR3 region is CASSLAAGRTNEKLFF. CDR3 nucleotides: TGCGCCAGCAGCTTGGCGGCGGGGAGGACTAATGAAAAACTGTTTTTT.

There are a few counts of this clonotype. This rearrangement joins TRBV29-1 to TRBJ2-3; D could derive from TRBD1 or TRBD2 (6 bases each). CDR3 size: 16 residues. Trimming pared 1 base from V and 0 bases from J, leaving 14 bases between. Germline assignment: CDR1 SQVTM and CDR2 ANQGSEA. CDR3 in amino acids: CSVEGALGGSTDTQYF. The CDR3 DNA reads TGCAGCGTTGAAGGGGCTCTCGGGGGCAGCACAGATACGCAGTATTTT.

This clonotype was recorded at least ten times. The CDR3 sequence is CASSLFPGSNEQFF. The DNA for the CDR3 is TGCGCCAGCAGCTTGTTCCCGGGTAGCAATGAGCAGTTCTTC. The chain is built from TRBV5-1 and TRBJ2-1; D unclear. Looked up from germline, CDR1 is SGHRS and CDR2 is YFSETQ. V shed 1 base and J shed 6 bases, with 11 bases lying between them. This CDR3 has 14 amino acids.

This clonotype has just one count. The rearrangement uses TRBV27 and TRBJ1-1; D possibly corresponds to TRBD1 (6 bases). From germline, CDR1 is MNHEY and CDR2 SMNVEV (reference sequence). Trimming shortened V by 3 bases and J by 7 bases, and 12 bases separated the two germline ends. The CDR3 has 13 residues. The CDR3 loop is CASSFRGAGEAFF. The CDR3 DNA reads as TGTGCCAGCAGTTTCCGGGGGGCAGGTGAAGCTTTCTTT.

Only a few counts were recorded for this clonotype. CDR3 residues: CASSHRDREETQYF. In DNA, the CDR3 is TGTGCCAGCAGCCACCGGGACAGGGAAGAGACCCAGTACTTC. This chain uses TRBV7-9 with TRBJ2-5; TRBD1 agrees at 9 bases. Looked up from germline, CDR1 is SEHNR and CDR2 is FQNEAQ (reference sequence). Unmatched junction bases numbered 4, after V lost 5 bases and J lost 3 bases. The CDR3 extends over 14 amino acids.

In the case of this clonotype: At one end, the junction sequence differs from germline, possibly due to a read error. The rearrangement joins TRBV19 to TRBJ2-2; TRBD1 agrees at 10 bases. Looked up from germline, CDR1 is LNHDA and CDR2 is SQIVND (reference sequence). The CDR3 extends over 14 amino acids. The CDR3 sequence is CASRGQGTTGELIF. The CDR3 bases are TGTGCCAGCAGGGGACAGGGGACCACCGGGGAGCTGATTTTT. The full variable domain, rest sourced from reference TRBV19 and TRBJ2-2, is DGGITQSPKYLFRKEGQNVTLSCEQNLNHDAMYWYRQDPGQGLRLIYYSQIVNDFQKGDIAEGYSVSREKKESFPLTVTSAQKNPTAFYLCASRGQGTTGELIFGEGSRLTVL.

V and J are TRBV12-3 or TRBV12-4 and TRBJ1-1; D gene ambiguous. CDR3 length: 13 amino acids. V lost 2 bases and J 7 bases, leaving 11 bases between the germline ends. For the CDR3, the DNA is TGTGCCAGCAGTTTACTTTTTTCTCTTGAAGCTTTCTTT. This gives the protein CASSLLFSLEAFF.

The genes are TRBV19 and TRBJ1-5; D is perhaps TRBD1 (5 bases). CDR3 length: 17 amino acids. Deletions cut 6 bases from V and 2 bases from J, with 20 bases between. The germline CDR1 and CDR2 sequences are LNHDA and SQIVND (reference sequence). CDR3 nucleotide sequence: TGTGCCAGTAGATGGGGGAGAGGGCTCGTGGGCAATCAGCCCCAGCATTTT. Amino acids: CASRWGRGLVGNQPQHF.

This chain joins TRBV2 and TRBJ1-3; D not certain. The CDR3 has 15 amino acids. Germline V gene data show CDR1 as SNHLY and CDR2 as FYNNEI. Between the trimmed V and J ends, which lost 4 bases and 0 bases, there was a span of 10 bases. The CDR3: CASSVSLPSGNTIYF. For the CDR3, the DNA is TGTGCCAGCAGTGTGAGCCTCCCCTCTGGAAACACCATATATTTT.

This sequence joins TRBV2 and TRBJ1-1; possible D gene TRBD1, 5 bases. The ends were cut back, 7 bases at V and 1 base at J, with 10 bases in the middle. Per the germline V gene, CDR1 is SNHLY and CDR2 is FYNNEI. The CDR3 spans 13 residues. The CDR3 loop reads CASMLGQNTEAFF. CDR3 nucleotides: TGTGCCAGCATGCTAGGACAGAACACTGAAGCTTTCTTT. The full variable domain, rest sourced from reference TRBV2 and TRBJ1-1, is EPEVTQTPSHQVTQMGQEVILRCVPISNHLYFYWYRQILGQKVEFLVSFYNNEISEKSEIFDDQFSVERPDGSNFTLKIRSTKLEDSAMYFCASMLGQNTEAFFGQGTRLTVV.